These 18 T cell receptor beta chains came from one sample sequenced in a study of blood T cell repertoires in COVID-19. Libraries were prepared by immunoSEQ multiplex PCR; TCRdb keeps only in-frame clonotypes and omits some of them. The table lists 65,000 to 70,000 clones, about 81% of them singletons. Sequencing was performed on peripheral blood. These receptors came from a human donor in a cohort sampled during active COVID-19.

The chain links TRBV2 to TRBJ2-3; tentative D call: TRBD1 (6 bases). V gave up 3 bases and J gave up 3 bases, with 16 bases separating them. CDR1 and CDR2 from the germline V gene are SNHLY and FYNNEI. The CDR3 runs 16 residues. CDR3 loop: CASSDNQGWETDTQYF. The CDR3 DNA follows: TGTGCCAGCAGTGATAACCAGGGGTGGGAGACAGATACGCAGTATTTT.

The rearrangement joins TRBV11-2 to TRBJ1-2, with 7 bases fitting TRBD1. The CDR3 is 14 residues long. Per the germline V gene, CDR1 is SGHAT and CDR2 is FQNNGV. Trimming removed 3 bases from V and 4 bases from J; junction bases left unmatched: 5. CDR3 in amino acids: CASSFRQGAYGYTF. In DNA form, the CDR3 reads TGTGCCAGCAGCTTCAGACAGGGCGCCTATGGCTACACCTTC.

The chain couples TRBV27 to TRBJ2-1, with 15 bases matching TRBD2. This CDR3 comprises 14 residues. Germline V gene sequence: CDR1 MNHEY, CDR2 SMNVEV (reference sequence). The junction had 3 bases not matched to a gene; V was cut back by 8 bases and J by 7 bases. The CDR3 DNA is TGTGCCAGCCTTGGACTAGCGGGAGGGAATGAGCAGTTCTTC. As protein: CASLGLAGGNEQFF.

The sample holds a few counts of this clone. This chain connects TRBV5-1 to TRBJ1-2; D not certain. CDR1 and CDR2 (germline): SGHRS, YFSETQ. Trimming cost V 0 bases and J 5 bases, with 5 bases left between them. This CDR3 contains 12 residues. The DNA for the CDR3 is TGCGCCAGCAGCTTGGACGGGTATGGCTACACCTTC. It yields the protein CASSLDGYGYTF.

This sequence joins TRBV12-3 or TRBV12-4 and TRBJ2-7; D is undetermined. The ends were cut back, 6 bases at V and 1 base at J, with 7 bases in the middle. The CDR3 is 12 residues long. CDR3 amino acids: CASSRRSYEQYF. DNA for the CDR3: TGTGCCAGCAGCAGAAGATCCTACGAGCAGTACTTC.

The rearrangement links TRBV9 to TRBJ2-3; 9 nucleotides line up with TRBD1. CDR1 is SGDLS and CDR2 is YYNGEE in the germline V gene. This CDR3 spans 15 amino acids. V trimming: 4 bases; J trimming: 4 bases; junction bases outside the gene matches: 7. For the CDR3, the DNA is TGTGCCAGCAGCAGGACAGGGGTCGGGGCAGATACGCAGTATTTT. It is translated as CASSRTGVGADTQYF. Together with reference TRBV9 and TRBJ2-3, the CDR3 gives the full variable domain: DSGVTQTPKHLITATGQRVTLRCSPRSGDLSVYWYQQSLDQGLQFLIQYYNGEERAKGNILERFSAQQFPDLHSELNLSSLELGDSALYFCASSRTGVGADTQYFGPGTRLTVL.

This clone was detected only a few times. This sequence joins TRBV27 and TRBJ2-1, with TRBD2 matching 12 bases. Germline V gives CDR1 MNHEY, CDR2 SMNVEV (reference sequence). Unmatched junction bases numbered 2, after V lost 6 bases and J lost 2 bases. The CDR3 has 15 residues. DNA of the CDR3: TGTGCCAGCAGCAGGACTAGCGGGACCTACAATGAGCAGTTCTTC. It is translated as CASSRTSGTYNEQFF.

The chain links TRBV27 to TRBJ2-7; 7 bases match TRBD2. CDR1 is MNHEY, CDR2 SMNVEV, per germline (reference sequence). This CDR3 has 15 residues. Unmatched junction bases numbered 9, after V lost 5 bases and J lost 2 bases. Here the CDR3 DNA reads TGTGCCAGCAGTCTCCGTCCTAGCGGACCCTACGAGCAGTACTTC. It codes for CASSLRPSGPYEQYF.

The chain joins TRBV7-8 to TRBJ2-1, with 9 positions matching TRBD2. The CDR3 spans 16 residues. Germline V CDR1 and CDR2: SGHVS, FQNEAQ. V was clipped by 4 bases and J by 1 base; unmatched bases: 5. The CDR3 sequence is CASSSPSGTSYNEQFF. Written as DNA, the CDR3 is TGTGCCAGCAGCTCTCCTAGCGGGACATCCTACAATGAGCAGTTCTTC.

This clone was detected only a few times. This sequence joins TRBV28 and TRBJ2-7; D ambiguous. The CDR3 has 12 amino acids. Germline V gene lookup returns CDR1 MDHEN and CDR2 SYDVKM. The ends were cut back, 3 bases at V and 3 bases at J, with 6 bases in the middle. The DNA of the CDR3 is TGTGCCAGCAGTTTCCGTATCTACGAGCAGTACTTC. Translation gives CASSFRIYEQYF.

This clone appeared a few times. V gene TRBV5-4 combines with J gene TRBJ2-1; 8 nucleotides line up with TRBD1. The CDR3 sequence is 15 residues long. V was pared by 4 bases and J by 7 bases, with 10 bases of the junction left unmatched. Per the germline V gene, CDR1 is SGHNT and CDR2 is YYREEE (reference sequence). The CDR3 loop reads CASSPGGLQENEQFF. CDR3 sequence (DNA): TGTGCCAGCAGCCCAGGGGGCCTACAGGAGAATGAGCAGTTCTTC.

This chain links TRBV7-8 with TRBJ2-1; 10 nucleotides match TRBD1. Per germline, CDR1 SGHVS and CDR2 FQNEAQ. This CDR3 has 15 amino acids. V gave up 7 bases and J gave up 16 bases; unmatched junction bases: 19. This CDR3 reads CASTLSGAGQGLEFF. CDR3 nucleotides: TGTGCCAGCACTCTAAGCGGGGCGGGACAGGGGCTTGAATTCTTC.

This clone was counted only a few times. The chain employs TRBV3-1 (or the pseudogene TRBV3-2) and TRBJ2-1; 13 nucleotides agree with TRBD2. Germline values: CDR1 LGHDT, CDR2 YNNKEL (reference sequence). V was pared by 4 bases and J by 12 bases, with 15 bases of the junction left unmatched. The CDR3 is 17 amino acids. CDR3 protein: CASSPAGGLAGWGTQFF. As DNA, the CDR3 is TGTGCCAGCAGCCCAGCGGGGGGACTAGCGGGATGGGGAACGCAGTTCTTC.

This clone was recorded at least ten times. The chain combines TRBV6-1 with TRBJ2-4; 10 bases line up with TRBD1. Losses at the gene ends were 4 bases for V and 0 bases for J; bases not matched to a gene: 15. The CDR3 is 20 residues long. Per germline, CDR1 MNHNS and CDR2 SASEGT. The CDR3 spells CASSGRDRGPSTLAKNIQYF. The CDR3 region has the DNA TGTGCCAGCAGTGGCCGGGACAGGGGCCCTAGTACGCTAGCCAAAAACATTCAGTACTTC.

The V and J genes are TRBV9 and TRBJ2-1; D is unclear. Germline loops: CDR1 SGDLS, CDR2 YYNGEE. The CDR3 length is 15 residues. The V gene lost 4 bases and the J gene lost 4 bases, with 15 bases spanning the gap. CDR3 sequence: CASSPFSVAYNEQFF. In DNA form, the CDR3 reads TGTGCCAGCAGCCCGTTTTCTGTGGCATACAATGAGCAGTTCTTC.

This chain links TRBV27 with TRBJ2-7; D gene uncertain. The CDR3 contains 13 residues. The germline V gene has CDR1 MNHEY and CDR2 SMNVEV (reference sequence). V lost 8 bases and J lost 2, with 13 bases in between. The CDR3 is CASSLDPTYEQYF. The CDR3 nucleotides read TGTGCCAGCTCCCTAGATCCAACCTACGAGCAGTACTTC.

V is TRBV12-3 or TRBV12-4 and J is TRBJ1-4; 7 nucleotides match TRBD1. V lost 7 bases, J lost 6 bases, and 5 bases stayed unmatched. The CDR3 runs to 13 residues. The CDR3 DNA is TGTGCCAGCAAGGAGGGGGCATATGAAAAACTGTTTTTT. This translates into CASKEGAYEKLFF.

This chain uses TRBV5-1 with TRBJ2-7; 9 bases align to TRBD1. The junction had 9 bases not matched to a gene; V was cut back by 4 bases and J by 4 bases. The germline CDR1 and CDR2 sequences are SGHRS and YFSETQ. This CDR3 region has 15 residues. The chain's CDR3 is CASSAGTGSAYEQYF. The CDR3 region has the DNA TGCGCCAGCAGCGCTGGGACAGGGTCGGCGTACGAGCAGTACTTC.